Given below is one T cell receptor beta chain in context. Trimming removed 0 bases from V and 1 base from J, with 9 bases in between. There are 15 residues in the CDR3. Per the germline V gene, CDR1 is MGHRA and CDR2 is YSYEKL. Profiled with immunoSEQ multiplex PCR; TCRdb holds only in-frame clones, not every one. The sample yields under 350,000 clones, around 86% seen once. The data stem from a study of shared clonotypes between healthy human individuals. This TCR was recovered from a man aged 18 to 29 in good health. This chain joins TRBV4-1 and TRBJ1-2; D uncertain. The specimen was memory CD8+ T cells sorted from blood. Subset given: CD45RO+ cells pooled with CCR7-negative TemRA cells. CDR3: CASSQDYTFNYGYTF. CDR3 bases: TGCGCCAGCAGCCAAGACTACACCTTTAACTATGGCTACACCTTC.